This T cell receptor beta chain was recovered during a study of cytomegalovirus exposure and HLA in healthy donors. PCR employed 60 Vbeta and 13 Jbeta primers. Generated by immunoSEQ multiplex PCR, the TCRdb table keeps only in-frame clones and is missing some. The table shows fewer than 130,000 clones, with 76% occurring only once. Sampled while nominally healthy, donors likely had unrecorded immune exposures. Trimming at V came to 4 bases and at J to 7 bases, leaving 3 bases not matched to a gene. The CDR3 spans 13 residues. Germline lookup yields CDR1 ENHRY and CDR2 SYGVKD. With respect to this clone: The target antigen is unknown.

Study-level points and caveats: Later analysis identified about 18,000 TCR beta sequences associated with HLA alleles, using a false discovery rate threshold of 0.05. Common viral pathogens seemed to be connected with several of the most significant clusters, according to a later analysis. Later genetic work tied a missense DCLRE1C variant to beta-chain V and J trimming.

This receptor was taken from a man aged 25 to 45 in good health and CMV-seropositive. The specimen sequenced was PBMCs. The chain combines TRBV10-3 with TRBJ2-1; 8 bases are a match to TRBD1. The CDR3 spells CAISGTGNNEQFF. CDR3 DNA sequence: TGTGCCATCAGTGGGACAGGGAATAATGAGCAGTTCTTC.